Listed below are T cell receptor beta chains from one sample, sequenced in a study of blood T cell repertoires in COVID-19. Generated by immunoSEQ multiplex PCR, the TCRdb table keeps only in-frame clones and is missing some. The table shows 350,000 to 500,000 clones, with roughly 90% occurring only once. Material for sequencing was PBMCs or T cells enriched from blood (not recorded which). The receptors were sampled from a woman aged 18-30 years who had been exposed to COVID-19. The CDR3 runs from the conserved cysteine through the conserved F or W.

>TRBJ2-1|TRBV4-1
CASSPRPDNEQFF
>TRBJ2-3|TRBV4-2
CASSLSEREVKDTQYF
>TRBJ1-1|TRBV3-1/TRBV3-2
CASSQDRPRGTEAFF
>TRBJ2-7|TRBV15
CATSRPTTGASYEQYF
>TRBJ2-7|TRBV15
CATSEGAFYEQYF
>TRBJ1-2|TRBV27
CASSLTGREEYGYTF
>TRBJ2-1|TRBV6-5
CATWAGSATANEQFF
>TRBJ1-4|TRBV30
CAWGTGQGGEKLFF
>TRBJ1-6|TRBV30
CAWKTQGYSPLHF
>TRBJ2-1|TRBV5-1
CASRETSGLAPSYNEQFF
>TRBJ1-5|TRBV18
CASSRLPGGLDQPQHF
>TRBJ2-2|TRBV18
CASSPSGRATTGELFF